The 22 T cell receptor beta chains presented below share a single source sample, sequenced in a study of radiation and T cells in renal cell carcinoma. Profiled with immunoSEQ multiplex PCR; TCRdb holds only in-frame clones, not every one. The sample has roughly 130,000 clones, roughly 91% seen once; the top ten hold more than 5%. Noted time point: blood 2 weeks post-SBRT. The sample's treatment: 15 Gy SBRT to primary tumor, nephrectomy 4 weeks later. Sequenced here: blood, sampled from a patient whose treatment included radiotherapy and nephrectomy. The receptors derive from a woman aged 70 to 79 with renal cell carcinoma.

The rearrangement joins TRBV7-8 to TRBJ2-2, with 7 bases aligning to TRBD1. This CDR3 contains 14 residues. The junction had 3 bases not matched to a gene; V was cut back by 4 bases and J by 4 bases. Germline lookup yields CDR1 SGHVS and CDR2 FQNEAQ. CDR3 coding DNA: TGTGCCAGCAGCTCGACAGGGCCCACCGGGGAGCTGTTTTTT. Protein product: CASSSTGPTGELFF.

V gene TRBV11-1 combines with J gene TRBJ2-3, with D perhaps being TRBD1 or TRBD2 (5 bases each). The CDR3 extends over 17 amino acids. Trimming pared 0 bases from V and 2 bases from J, leaving 15 bases between. Germline values: CDR1 SGHAT, CDR2 FQDESV (reference sequence). CDR3 nucleotide sequence: TGTGCCAGCAGCTTAGCGGGTCAGGGAGTTCCCACAGATACGCAGTATTTT. Protein product: CASSLAGQGVPTDTQYF.

As to this clone: The germline gene is not matched at one end of the junction; a read error may be the cause. V usage is TRBV7-7 and J usage is TRBJ1-1; D call uncertain. This CDR3 is 13 amino acids long. In germline, CDR1 is SSHAT, CDR2 FNYEAQ (reference sequence). DNA of the CDR3: TGTGCTAGCAGCTTAGCAGCGAACACTGAAGCTTTCTTT. Translation gives CASSLAANTEAFF.

V and J are TRBV9 and TRBJ2-7, with D maybe TRBD1 (6 bases). The CDR3 sequence is 14 residues long. Looked up from germline, CDR1 is SGDLS and CDR2 is YYNGEE. Trimming took 2 bases from V and 2 from J, leaving 11 bases between them. CDR3 in DNA: TGTGCCAGCAGCGTCGGAGACAGGACCTACGAGCAGTACTTC. Encoded protein: CASSVGDRTYEQYF.

The V and J genes are TRBV11-2 and TRBJ2-3, with 8 bases lining up with TRBD2. Germline V CDR1 and CDR2: SGHAT, FQNNGV. The CDR3 is 13 amino acids. The V and J ends lost 8 bases and 4 bases, in that order; junction bases with no gene match: 5. The CDR3 DNA reads as TGTGCCAGCGGGGCGGGGGGCCCAGATACGCAGTATTTT. Residues: CASGAGGPDTQYF. Full variable domain (remainder filled in from reference TRBV11-2 and TRBJ2-3): EAGVAQSPRYKIIEKRQSVAFWCNPISGHATLYWYQQILGQGPKLLIQFQNNGVVDDSQLPKDRFSAERLKGVDSTLKIQPAKLEDSAVYLCASGAGGPDTQYFGPGTRLTVL.

The chain joins TRBV5-5 to TRBJ2-5; D is ambiguous. CDR3 size: 12 residues. The V gene lost 4 bases and the J gene lost 1 base, with 5 bases spanning the gap. The germline V gene encodes CDR1 SGHKS and CDR2 YYEKEE (reference sequence). The CDR3 nucleotides are TGTGCCAGCAGCCCCCGCCAAGAGACCCAGTACTTC. This gives the protein CASSPRQETQYF.

This clone was seen once. The chain is built from TRBV30 and TRBJ1-1; D unclear. This CDR3 region has 17 residues. Trimming stripped 3 bases from V and 0 bases from J, with 20 bases between. Germline CDR1 GTSNPN, CDR2 SVGIG (reference sequence). Here the CDR3 reads CAWRGELSGTVNTEAFF. The CDR3, as DNA: TGTGCCTGGAGAGGTGAGTTATCGGGAACCGTGAACACTGAAGCTTTCTTT. Combining the CDR3 with reference TRBV30 and TRBJ1-1 gives the whole variable domain SQTIHQWPATLVQPVGSPLSLECTVEGTSNPNLYWYRQAAGRGLQLLFYSVGIGQISSEVPQNLSASRPQDRQFILSSKKLLLSDSGFYLCAWRGELSGTVNTEAFFGQGTRLTVV.

The rearrangement uses TRBV5-6 and TRBJ2-3, with 8 nucleotides matching TRBD2. CDR1 is SGHDT and CDR2 is YYEEEE in the germline V gene. This CDR3 comprises 17 residues. Trimming took 0 bases from V and 3 from J; bases not matched to a gene: 9. CDR3 sequence reads: CASSLERGGSRTDTQYF. CDR3 coding DNA: TGTGCCAGCAGCTTGGAACGGGGGGGCAGTAGGACAGATACGCAGTATTTT.

This chain connects TRBV6-5 to TRBJ2-5; TRBD1 is a possible D gene (6 bases). CDR1 and CDR2 from the germline V gene are MNHEY and SVGAGI. V was cut by 7 bases and J by 7 bases, with 13 bases left in between. CDR3 length: 12 residues. The CDR3 region is CASTPGVGTQYF. Written as DNA, the CDR3 is TGTGCCAGCACCCCAGGGGTAGGGACCCAGTACTTC.

V usage is TRBV30 and J usage is TRBJ1-1, with a tentative D call TRBD1 (5 bases). This CDR3 region has 13 residues. From germline, CDR1 is GTSNPN and CDR2 SVGIG (reference sequence). Trimming took off 2 bases at V and 1 base at J, with 8 bases between the two ends. Written as DNA, the CDR3 is TGTGCCTGGAGTTTTGGACAGAACACTGAAGCTTTCTTT. Amino acids: CAWSFGQNTEAFF.

The chain employs TRBV10-3 and TRBJ1-1; 7 bases align to TRBD1. The CDR3 covers 14 residues. J lost 4 bases, V lost 6 bases, and 8 bases had no gene match. CDR1 is ENHRY, CDR2 SYGVKD, per germline. CDR3 protein: CAIRLREGATEAFF. The CDR3 nucleotides are TGTGCCATCAGACTCAGGGAGGGGGCCACTGAAGCTTTCTTT.

The V gene is TRBV11-2, the J gene TRBJ1-6, with D maybe TRBD1 (6 bases). Germline V CDR1 and CDR2: SGHAT, FQNNGV. The germline V and J ends were trimmed by 5 bases and 1 base, with 15 bases remaining between them. The CDR3 has 17 residues. The CDR3 is CASSITGPGSYNSPLHF. CDR3 DNA: TGTGCCAGCAGCATCACAGGGCCGGGGTCCTATAATTCACCCCTCCACTTT.

V usage is TRBV5-4 and J usage is TRBJ2-1; D not resolved. This CDR3 region has 12 residues. V lost 0 bases and J lost 10, with 8 bases in between. Germline CDR1 SGHNT, CDR2 YYREEE (reference sequence). CDR3 coding DNA: TGTGCCAGCAGCTTGGACGGCGTAGAGCAGTTCTTC. Translating gives CASSLDGVEQFF.

This chain joins TRBV6-4 and TRBJ1-1; D unclear. The CDR3 has 13 amino acids. Trimming cost V 3 bases and J 3 bases, with 8 bases left between them. Germline CDR1 reads MRHNA; CDR2 reads SNTAGT. The CDR3 protein is CASSEHAYTEAFF. The CDR3 region has the DNA TGTGCCAGCAGTGAGCACGCCTACACTGAAGCTTTCTTT.

The chain is built from TRBV5-1 and TRBJ1-1, with 9 positions matching TRBD1. The V gene end was trimmed by 0 bases and the J gene end by 8 bases; junction bases not matched to a gene: 8. The CDR3 spans 15 residues. Germline CDR1 SGHRS, CDR2 YFSETQ. This CDR3 reads CASSLAEGTGREAFF. The CDR3 DNA follows: TGCGCCAGCAGCTTGGCGGAAGGGACAGGGAGGGAAGCTTTCTTT. The full variable domain, with the rest looked up from reference TRBV5-1 and TRBJ1-1, is KAGVTQTPRYLIKTRGQQVTLSCSPISGHRSVSWYQQTPGQGLQFLFEYFSETQRNKGNFPGRFSGRQFSNSRSEMNVSTLELGDSALYLCASSLAEGTGREAFFGQGTRLTVV.

This chain connects TRBV18 to TRBJ2-7, with 12 positions matching TRBD1. V lost 7 bases and J lost 6; bases outside the gene matches: 7. Germline-derived CDR1 and CDR2 are KGHSH and LQKENI. The CDR3 consists of 14 residues. Written as DNA, the CDR3 is TGTGCCAGCTGGTCCGGGACAGGGGGCAGCGAGCAGTACTTC. The encoded protein is CASWSGTGGSEQYF.

This rearrangement joins TRBV5-1 to TRBJ2-5; D is undetermined. Trimming took 5 bases from V and 0 from J, leaving 14 bases between them. The CDR3 has 15 residues. Germline CDR1 reads SGHRS; CDR2 reads YFSETQ. The CDR3 nucleotides are TGCGCCAGCAGTCCCACCGACTTGTACCAAGAGACCCAGTACTTC. This codes for CASSPTDLYQETQYF.

The chain is built from TRBV30 and TRBJ1-1, with D uncertain. The CDR3 runs 14 residues. V lost 0 bases to trimming and J lost 1 base, with 9 bases between them. CDR1 and CDR2 (germline): GTSNPN, SVGIG (reference sequence). The CDR3 sequence is CAWSVGRPNTEAFF. The CDR3 nucleotides are TGTGCCTGGAGTGTAGGGCGGCCGAACACTGAAGCTTTCTTT.

V is TRBV28 and J is TRBJ1-5; a weak D match, TRBD1 (6 bases). Germline V gene sequence: CDR1 MDHEN, CDR2 SYDVKM. V lost 2 bases and J 0 bases, leaving 11 bases between the germline ends. CDR3 size: 16 residues. CDR3 sequence (DNA): TGTGCCAGCAGTTTAGGGACACGCTATAGCAATCAGCCCCAGCATTTT. Amino acid sequence: CASSLGTRYSNQPQHF.

J is TRBJ1-2 and V is TRBV4-2; D perhaps matches TRBD1 (5 bases). The length of the CDR3 is 15 residues. Germline loops: CDR1 LGHNA, CDR2 YNFKEQ. V was cut by 1 base and J by 0 bases, with 9 bases left in between. CDR3 in DNA: TGTGCCAGCAGCCAAGCGACAGAAGCTAACTATGGCTACACCTTC. It yields the protein CASSQATEANYGYTF.

This clone was detected only a few times. This chain's CDR3 is CAWSGGWGTEAFF. CDR3 DNA sequence: TGTGCCTGGAGTGGGGGATGGGGCACTGAAGCTTTCTTT. The chain uses TRBV30 and TRBJ1-1; D is unresolved. CDR1 GTSNPN and CDR2 SVGIG come from the germline V gene (reference sequence). There are 13 residues in the CDR3. V shed 1 base and J shed 4 bases, with 10 bases lying between them.

V usage is TRBV19 and J usage is TRBJ2-3; 10 bases line up with TRBD1. Germline CDR1 is LNHDA and CDR2 is SQIVND (reference sequence). The CDR3 runs 14 residues. The V and J ends lost 7 bases and 5 bases, in that order; junction bases with no gene match: 6. CDR3 sequence (DNA): TGTGCCAGTAATGACAGGGGGCTAAGAGATACGCAGTATTTT. Amino acid sequence: CASNDRGLRDTQYF.